Listed below are T cell receptor beta chains from one sample, sequenced in a study of CD8+ T cells in alopecia areata. Produced via immunoSEQ multiplex PCR; TCRdb's table is partial and in-frame only. In the table there are fewer than 150,000 clones, approximately 38% of which are singletons. The sample comprised CD4+ T cells sorted from blood. The source is a human donor with alopecia areata. The CDR3 runs from the conserved cysteine through the conserved F or W. Fields, in order: clone size, D gene, J gene, V gene, CDR3 protein, CDR3 DNA. The D gene is left open where the match is weak. Size is stated for part of the rows, as once, few or many counts, or as a class when the clone is expanded.

- - TRBJ1-2 TRBV18 CASSPSSGANYGYTF TGTGCCAGCTCACCATCGTCGGGAGCTAACTATGGCTACACCTTC
few TRBD1 TRBJ1-2 TRBV7-2 CASSVDRERGYTF TGTGCCAGCAGCGTCGACAGGGAGCGAGGCTACACCTTC
few TRBD2 TRBJ2-3 TRBV7-6 CASSLGLAGVVADTQYF TGTGCCAGCAGCTTGGGACTAGCGGGAGTAGTAGCAGATACGCAGTATTTT
- - TRBJ2-2 TRBV28 CATLRAGRNTGELFF TGTGCCACCTTACGGGCGGGGAGAAACACCGGGGAGCTGTTTTTT
few - TRBJ2-4 TRBV29-1 CSVTGLYLPAKNIQYF TGCAGCGTTACAGGGCTATACTTGCCAGCCAAAAACATTCAGTACTTC
- - TRBJ2-4 TRBV28 CASSPDRDPKNIQYF TGTGCCAGCAGTCCAGACCGGGACCCGAAAAACATTCAGTACTTC
few - TRBJ2-7 TRBV18 CASSPQGPRYEQYF TGTGCCAGCTCACCCCAGGGACCTCGCTACGAGCAGTACTTC
- TRBD1 TRBJ1-1 TRBV29-1 CSVGSTGGRHTEAFF TGCAGCGTGGGGTCAACAGGGGGTCGGCACACTGAAGCTTTCTTT
- - TRBJ2-3 TRBV7-6 CASSFEGLISTQYF TGTGCCAGCAGCTTTGAGGGGTTAATCTCTACGCAGTATTTT
- TRBD1 TRBJ1-1 TRBV7-8 CASRIDRVNEAFF TGTGCCAGCAGAATCGACAGGGTGAATGAAGCTTTCTTT
- - TRBJ2-1 TRBV6-6 CASSYSEVNEQFF TGTGCCAGCAGTTACTCTGAGGTGAATGAGCAGTTCTTC
few - TRBJ2-7 TRBV29-1 CSVEGGLEQYF TGCAGCGTTGAGGGGGGGCTCGAGCAGTACTTC
- - TRBJ2-6 TRBV6-5 CASSYGGSGANVLTF TGTGCCAGCAGTTACGGGGGCTCTGGGGCCAACGTCCTGACTTTC
- - TRBJ2-4 TRBV15 CATSRDQKNIQYF TGTGCCACCAGCAGAGATCAGAAAAACATTCAGTACTTC
few TRBD1 TRBJ2-6 TRBV15 CATSRDWGQGDYGANVLTF TGTGCCACCAGCAGAGATTGGGGACAGGGGGATTATGGGGCCAACGTCCTGACTTTC
once TRBD2 TRBJ2-2 TRBV4-1 CASSQDPGSGVANTGELFF TGCGCCAGCAGCCAAGATCCGGGTAGCGGGGTCGCGAACACCGGGGAGCTGTTTTTT
few - TRBJ2-4 TRBV5-1 CASSPSGELHIQYF TGCGCCAGCAGCCCGAGCGGAGAGTTGCACATTCAGTACTTC
- - TRBJ1-4 TRBV29-1 CSVSGGLNEKLFF TGCAGCGTTTCCGGGGGCCTTAATGAAAAACTGTTTTTT
- - TRBJ2-6 TRBV5-1 CASSGSSHSGANVLTF TGCGCCAGCAGCGGGTCAAGCCACTCTGGGGCCAACGTCCTGACTTTC
few - TRBJ2-5 TRBV9 CASSRTEETQYF TGTGCCAGCAGCAGGACTGAAGAGACCCAGTACTTC
- - TRBJ1-2 TRBV29-1 CSVDRGYTF TGCAGCGTTGATCGGGGCTACACCTTC
few - TRBJ2-5 TRBV11-2 CASSRERGRETQYF TGTGCCAGCAGCAGAGAGAGGGGCAGGGAGACCCAGTACTTC
few - TRBJ2-7 TRBV18 CASSEQGNEQYF TGTGCCAGCTCGGAACAGGGAAACGAGCAGTACTTC
once - TRBJ2-1 TRBV20-1 CSVTLYNEQFF TGCAGTGTCACACTATACAATGAGCAGTTCTTC
few - TRBJ2-6 TRBV5-1 CASRTGAGANVLTF TGCGCCAGCAGGACGGGGGCTGGGGCCAACGTCCTGACTTTC
few TRBD1 TRBJ1-2 TRBV18 CASSPVAGGDYGYTF TGTGCCAGCTCACCAGTTGCAGGGGGAGACTATGGCTACACCTTC